The 27 T cell receptor beta chains in this list originate from one sample, sequenced in a study of blood T cell repertoires in COVID-19 (dated by TCRdb to about 2020). The library was made by the immunoSEQ multiplex PCR assay. Drawn from immuneACCESS, this table holds only the in-frame rearrangements with V and J called that TCRdb kept. Clones are partly lost; checked studies trace under half to an unresolved V gene and leave the rest unexplained. The sample contains 150,000 to 200,000 clones, approximately 80% of them found a single time. The ten largest clonotypes hold around an eighth of the sample. Material: peripheral blood. All receptors derive from a man aged 50-59 years who had recovered from COVID-19.

The chain employs TRBV4-3 and TRBJ2-1, with 9 positions matching TRBD2. Trimming at V came to 3 bases and at J to 4 bases, leaving 10 bases not matched to a gene. This CDR3 is built from 17 residues. Per the germline V gene, CDR1 is LGHNA and CDR2 is YSLEER. The CDR3, as DNA: TGCGCCAGCAGCCAGGCCTTAGGACTAGCGCCATACAATGAGCAGTTCTTC. This translates into CASSQALGLAPYNEQFF.

This sequence joins TRBV27 and TRBJ2-2, with D perhaps TRBD1 (7 bases). This CDR3 contains 16 residues. Germline CDR1 is MNHEY and CDR2 is SMNVEV (reference sequence). V lost 6 bases to trimming and J lost 2 bases, with 16 bases between them. The CDR3 bases are TGTGCCAGCAGCTCCGAGCAGGGGGGTAACACCGGGGAGCTGTTTTTT. Residues: CASSSEQGGNTGELFF.

This sequence joins TRBV7-9 and TRBJ1-2; 11 nucleotides align to TRBD1. With V trimmed by 5 bases and J by 8 bases, 7 bases remained unmatched. Germline assignment: CDR1 SEHNR and CDR2 FQNEAQ (reference sequence). This CDR3 comprises 14 residues. CDR3 protein: CASSVGTGGAGYTF. In DNA form, the CDR3 reads TGTGCCAGCAGCGTTGGGACAGGGGGAGCGGGCTACACCTTC.

The rearrangement joins TRBV19 to TRBJ1-5; D perhaps matches TRBD1 (5 bases). From germline, CDR1 is LNHDA and CDR2 SQIVND (reference sequence). Trimming pared 4 bases from V and 5 bases from J, leaving 15 bases between. The CDR3 contains 15 residues. This CDR3 reads CASSTSAQGDQPQHF. In nucleotides, the CDR3 is TGTGCCAGTAGTACTAGCGCGCAGGGAGATCAGCCCCAGCATTTT.

The J gene is TRBJ2-3, the V gene TRBV7-9; D is perhaps TRBD2 (6 bases). Germline V lookup: CDR1 SEHNR, CDR2 FQNEAQ (reference sequence). V lost 3 bases and J lost 5, with 9 bases in between. The CDR3 totals 13 residues. In DNA, the CDR3 is TGTGCCAGCAGCTTGGCCGGGAGAGATACGCAGTATTTT. It yields the protein CASSLAGRDTQYF.

The chain has TRBV11-2 and TRBJ2-7; maybe TRBD1 (6 bases). The germline CDR1 and CDR2 sequences are SGHAT and FQNNGV. V lost 5 bases to trimming and J lost 3 bases, with 11 bases between them. This CDR3 comprises 13 residues. The CDR3 nucleotides read TGTGCCAGCAGCCCAGGGGCGGGCTACGAGCAGTACTTC. Protein: CASSPGAGYEQYF. Full variable domain (rest looked up from reference TRBV11-2 and TRBJ2-7): EAGVAQSPRYKIIEKRQSVAFWCNPISGHATLYWYQQILGQGPKLLIQFQNNGVVDDSQLPKDRFSAERLKGVDSTLKIQPAKLEDSAVYLCASSPGAGYEQYFGPGTRLTVT.

This clone was counted many times. The chain has TRBV10-3 and TRBJ1-6; D is undetermined. Germline V gene lookup returns CDR1 ENHRY and CDR2 SYGVKD. The V and J ends lost 8 bases and 8 bases respectively, with 19 bases between them. The CDR3 length is 15 residues. The CDR3 loop reads CAIRMGSGGDSPLHF. The CDR3 region has the DNA TGTGCCATCCGGATGGGGTCAGGCGGGGATTCACCCCTCCACTTT.

The V call is TRBV27, the J call TRBJ1-3; tentatively, D is TRBD1 (6 bases). The length of the CDR3 is 18 residues. Trimming removed 2 bases from V and 0 bases from J, with 17 bases in between. Germline values: CDR1 MNHEY, CDR2 SMNVEV (reference sequence). The CDR3 DNA reads TGTGCCAGCAGTTTAAGGGGGACACTACACTTCTCTGGAAACACCATATATTTT. Residues: CASSLRGTLHFSGNTIYF.

The sample holds one count of this clone. The chain recombines TRBV30 with TRBJ2-1; tentative D call: TRBD2 (5 bases). Germline-derived CDR1 and CDR2 are GTSNPN and SVGIG (reference sequence). Trimming took off 7 bases at V and 3 bases at J, with 16 bases between the two ends. The CDR3 runs 14 residues. DNA for the CDR3: TGTGCCTCGACTAAGAGACCCAGCTACAATGAGCAGTTCTTC. Protein: CASTKRPSYNEQFF.

V and J are TRBV5-8 and TRBJ2-3; D is possibly TRBD2 (5 bases). CDR1 is SGHTS and CDR2 is YDEGEE in the germline V gene. This CDR3 has 19 amino acids. V lost 0 bases and J lost 0, with 20 bases in between. The CDR3 DNA is TGTGCCAGCAGCTTGGCGACCGTTAGTGTGGGAGTAAGCACAGATACGCAGTATTTT. Residues: CASSLATVSVGVSTDTQYF.

The chain uses TRBV29-1 and TRBJ2-7; D remains unclear. The CDR3 length is 11 residues. Germline V gene lookup returns CDR1 SQVTM and CDR2 ANQGSEA. V dropped 5 bases and J dropped 0 bases, with 5 bases sitting between them. CDR3 in DNA: TGCAGCGTTCTAGTCTCCTACGAGCAGTACTTC. Residues: CSVLVSYEQYF.

The chain recombines TRBV6-5 with TRBJ1-2, with TRBD1 identical over 9 bases. CDR3 length: 14 residues. The germline gives CDR1 MNHEY, CDR2 SVGAGI. V gave up 2 bases and J gave up 6 bases; unmatched junction bases: 4. CDR3 loop: CASSYLGQGHGYTF. The DNA for the CDR3 is TGTGCCAGCAGTTACCTGGGACAGGGTCATGGCTACACCTTC.

The chain uses TRBV29-1 and TRBJ2-1; the D is unclear. Germline V CDR1 and CDR2: SQVTM, ANQGSEA. The CDR3 covers 14 residues. V was trimmed by 1 base and J by 3 bases, leaving 10 bases between them. CDR3 sequence (DNA): TGCAGCGTTGAAGGGCGGAGAAGCTACAATGAGCAGTTCTTC. Amino acid sequence: CSVEGRRSYNEQFF.

The J gene is TRBJ2-2, the V gene TRBV7-3, with 13 bases fitting TRBD2. There are 18 residues in the CDR3. CDR1 is SGHTA and CDR2 is FQGTGA in the germline V gene. V shed 4 bases, J shed 0 bases, and the junction held 5 bases outside the gene matches. CDR3 protein: CASSSGLAGDANTGELFF. The CDR3 DNA is TGTGCCAGCAGCTCAGGACTAGCGGGGGACGCGAACACCGGGGAGCTGTTTTTT.

V gene TRBV30 combines with J gene TRBJ2-2, with 9 nucleotides matching TRBD2. The CDR3 extends over 15 amino acids. The germline CDR1 and CDR2 sequences are GTSNPN and SVGIG (reference sequence). Trimming removed 0 bases from V and 7 bases from J; junction bases left unmatched: 6. CDR3 nucleotide sequence: TGTGCCTGGAGTGTCGCGGGAGGGCTCCGCGGGGAGCTGTTTTTT. Translated, it gives CAWSVAGGLRGELFF.

The rearrangement joins TRBV7-3 to TRBJ2-3, with D possibly being TRBD1 (6 bases). V was trimmed by 1 base and J by 2 bases, leaving 10 bases between them. Germline V CDR1 and CDR2: SGHTA, FQGTGA. The length of the CDR3 is 15 residues. CDR3 loop: CASSLRQVNTDTQYF. The CDR3 DNA follows: TGTGCCAGCAGCTTAAGACAGGTGAACACAGATACGCAGTATTTT.

The chain combines TRBV30 with TRBJ1-2, with D possibly matching TRBD1 (6 bases). Trimming pared 2 bases from V and 3 bases from J, leaving 10 bases between. The CDR3 covers 13 residues. In germline, CDR1 is GTSNPN, CDR2 SVGIG (reference sequence). The chain's CDR3 is CAWSKQGDYGYTF. As DNA, the CDR3 is TGTGCCTGGAGTAAACAGGGCGACTATGGCTACACCTTC. The full variable domain, its missing parts supplied by reference TRBV30 and TRBJ1-2, is SQTIHQWPATLVQPVGSPLSLECTVEGTSNPNLYWYRQAAGRGLQLLFYSVGIGQISSEVPQNLSASRPQDRQFILSSKKLLLSDSGFYLCAWSKQGDYGYTFGSGTRLTVV.

This chain uses TRBV25-1 with TRBJ2-1; possibly TRBD1 for D (5 bases). Per the germline V gene, CDR1 is MGHDK and CDR2 is SYGVNS. V was pared by 6 bases and J by 3 bases, with 15 bases between. The CDR3 has 15 amino acids. The DNA for the CDR3 is TGTGCCAGCAGCGAGAGACAGATAAACTACAATGAGCAGTTCTTC. This sequence encodes CASSERQINYNEQFF.

This clone was recorded once. This chain joins TRBV7-2 and TRBJ1-2; tentative D call: TRBD1 (5 bases). V was pared by 0 bases and J by 11 bases, with 10 bases between. CDR1 is SGHTA, CDR2 FQGNSA, per germline. The CDR3 extends over 12 amino acids. The CDR3 sequence is CASSLAQATYTF. The CDR3 bases are TGTGCCAGCAGCTTAGCACAGGCTACTTACACCTTC.

This chain uses TRBV5-1 with TRBJ2-1, with TRBD1 identical over 7 bases. J lost 5 bases, V lost 4 bases, and 9 bases had no gene match. The germline gives CDR1 SGHRS, CDR2 YFSETQ. The CDR3 has 15 amino acids. The CDR3 reads CASSLRTGENNEQFF. The CDR3 DNA is TGCGCCAGCAGCCTTCGGACAGGAGAAAACAATGAGCAGTTCTTC.

This clone has only one observation. The V call is TRBV19, the J call TRBJ2-1; 7 bases are a match to TRBD1. The CDR3 consists of 13 residues. V lost 8 bases and J lost 7; bases outside the gene matches: 8. Germline CDR1 and CDR2: LNHDA and SQIVND (reference sequence). The CDR3 sequence: CASSPTGYNEQFF. Written as DNA, the CDR3 is TGTGCCAGTTCCCCGACAGGGTATAATGAGCAGTTCTTC.

The chain uses TRBV28 and TRBJ1-1, with D possibly being TRBD1 (6 bases). Between the trimmed V and J ends, which lost 5 bases and 1 base, there was a span of 11 bases. Germline V gives CDR1 MDHEN, CDR2 SYDVKM. There are 14 residues in the CDR3. CDR3 sequence reads: CASSMGQENTEAFF. The DNA of the CDR3 is TGTGCCAGCAGTATGGGACAAGAGAACACTGAAGCTTTCTTT.

V and J are TRBV4-2 and TRBJ2-1; 11 bases align to TRBD1. The ends lost 4 bases at V and 8 bases at J; junction bases unmatched: 7. CDR1 and CDR2 from the germline V gene are LGHNA and YNFKEQ. The CDR3 runs 15 residues. The CDR3 is CASSRTGGLVYEQFF. The CDR3 DNA reads as TGTGCCAGCAGCCGGACAGGGGGCTTAGTCTATGAGCAGTTCTTC.

This clone was observed a single time. V and J are TRBV29-1 and TRBJ2-6; D is uncertain. This CDR3 comprises 14 residues. Per germline, CDR1 SQVTM and CDR2 ANQGSEA. Trimming took off 5 bases at V and 1 base at J, with 9 bases between the two ends. In DNA form, the CDR3 reads TGCAGCGTTAAGAACATGTCTGGGGCCAACGTCCTGACTTTC. It translates to CSVKNMSGANVLTF.

The V and J genes are TRBV30 and TRBJ1-1; no clear D. The CDR3 is made up of 15 amino acids. Germline CDR1 reads GTSNPN; CDR2 reads SVGIG (reference sequence). Trimming left V 3 bases short and J 2 bases short, with 16 bases between. CDR3 in amino acids: CAWSHTGFPNTEAFF. CDR3 DNA: TGTGCCTGGAGCCACACGGGGTTCCCTAACACTGAAGCTTTCTTT.

The J gene is TRBJ1-5, the V gene TRBV28, with 7 bases fitting TRBD1. Per the germline V gene, CDR1 is MDHEN and CDR2 is SYDVKM. The CDR3 contains 14 residues. V lost 4 bases, J lost 9 bases, and 9 bases stayed unmatched. CDR3: CASSSGQVESPQHF. The CDR3 bases are TGTGCCAGCAGTTCCGGACAGGTGGAGTCGCCCCAGCATTTT. The full variable domain, rest sourced from reference TRBV28 and TRBJ1-5, is DVKVTQSSRYLVKRTGEKVFLECVQDMDHENMFWYRQDPGLGLRLIYFSYDVKMKEKGDIPEGYSVSREKKERFSLILESASTNQTSMYLCASSSGQVESPQHFGDGTRLSIL.

The gene calls are TRBV4-2 and TRBJ1-1; 11 bases are a match to TRBD1. From germline, CDR1 is LGHNA and CDR2 YNFKEQ. CDR3 length: 16 amino acids. V gave up 4 bases and J gave up 3 bases; unmatched junction bases: 7. The CDR3 DNA follows: TGTGCCAGCAGCCTCTCGGACAGGGGGCGAGACACTGAAGCTTTCTTT. Its protein is CASSLSDRGRDTEAFF.